This entry describes one T cell receptor beta chain. No antigen is known for it. Compared with germline, one end of the junction differs, possibly owing to a read error. Only in-frame clones appear in the TCRdb table, and some are missing; sequencing was by immunoSEQ multiplex PCR. Of about 3,400 clones listed, about 73% are singletons. CDR1 is SGHRS and CDR2 is YFSETQ in the germline V gene. This CDR3 contains 18 residues. This record comes from a study of OX40 agonist ivuxolimab in advanced cancers. Study summary: Those treated in dose escalation had hepatocellular carcinoma, melanoma, renal cell cancer or head and neck cancer.

General study results and limits: The mean number of expanded clones was higher in CD8+ T cells than in CD4+. CD4+ and CD8+ blood T cells expanded clonally by week 6 at 0.1 to 3.0 mg/kg. Researchers did not establish what antigens the expanded peripheral T cells target.

The source material was CD4+ or CD8+ T cells sorted from blood, sampled in a trial of the OX40 agonist ivuxolimab. V gene TRBV5-1 combines with J gene TRBJ2-3; D possibly corresponds to TRBD2 (7 bases). The sequence was obtained from an adult with an advanced solid tumor such as melanoma, head and neck, liver or kidney cancer. In DNA, the CDR3 is TGCGCCCGCAGCTGGCCGGGGAGGGGGGGCTCGGCCAAAGATACGCAGTATTTT. Translating it yields CARSWPGRGGSAKDTQYF.